This T cell receptor (beta chain) appears in the sequencing data of a study of identical twins. TCRdb reprocessed the 5' RACE reads with MiXCR, giving one entry per CDR3 protein. The sample has 500,000 to 600,000 distinct CDR3 sequences, 22% seen once; the top ten hold around 0.91%. The V gene lost 6 bases and the J gene lost 2 bases, with 10 bases spanning the gap. In germline, CDR1 is SGHNT, CDR2 YENEEA. CDR3 length: 14 amino acids. These records were also assigned to another study, of T cells expressing NK-cell markers.

V usage is TRBV11-3 and J usage is TRBJ2-2; no clear D. The TCR comes from a woman aged 18-29 years in good health. The sequencing input was CD4+ T cells sorted from blood. The CDR3 loop reads CASSFDTNTGELFF. CDR3 nucleotide sequence: TGTGCCAGCAGTTTCGACACCAACACCGGGGAGCTGTTTTTT.